Below, 24 T cell receptor beta chains from the same sample are listed, as sequenced in a study of OX40 agonist ivuxolimab in advanced cancers. Some clones are missing from TCRdb's copy, which holds only in-frame ones; the method was immunoSEQ multiplex PCR. The repertoire consists of 65,000 to 70,000 clones, with more than 85% occurring once and the leading ten covering around 0.3%. Sample: CD4+ or CD8+ T cells sorted from blood, taken in a trial of the OX40 agonist ivuxolimab. The receptors originated from an adult with an advanced solid tumor such as melanoma, head and neck, liver or kidney cancer.

The chain uses TRBV20-1 and TRBJ1-1; no firm D call. V lost 6 bases to trimming and J lost 11 bases, with 10 bases between them. Looked up from germline, CDR1 is DFQATT and CDR2 is SNEGSKA (reference sequence). The CDR3 covers 9 residues. CDR3 bases: TGCAGTGCCCCCCCCGAGGCTTTCTTT. Its translation: CSAPPEAFF.

This chain links TRBV18 with TRBJ2-1; maybe TRBD2 (6 bases). The CDR3 consists of 16 residues. Germline V lookup: CDR1 KGHSH, CDR2 LQKENI. Trimming took off 3 bases at V and 6 bases at J, with 18 bases between the two ends. The DNA for the CDR3 is TGTGCCAGCTCACCCCCGAATAGCGGAGGAGGCAATGAGCAGTTCTTC. It translates to CASSPPNSGGGNEQFF. The variable domain in full, with the rest retrieved from reference TRBV18 and TRBJ2-1, is NAGVMQNPRHLVRRRGQEARLRCSPMKGHSHVYWYRQLPEEGLKFMVYLQKENIIDESGMPKERFSAEFPKEGPSILRIQQVVRGDSAAYFCASSPPNSGGGNEQFFGPGTRLTVL.

V is TRBV6-5 and J is TRBJ1-4; D gene unclear. Looked up from germline, CDR1 is MNHEY and CDR2 is SVGAGI. V was shortened by 4 bases and J by 10 bases, with 13 bases between the two germline ends. The CDR3 has 13 amino acids. The CDR3 region is CASSSSGNGKLFF. The DNA for the CDR3 is TGTGCCAGCAGTTCCTCCGGGAACGGAAAACTGTTTTTT.

The V and J genes are TRBV9 and TRBJ1-5; D is uncertain. The CDR3 length is 14 residues. Germline assignment: CDR1 SGDLS and CDR2 YYNGEE. V lost 3 bases and J 7 bases, leaving 14 bases between the germline ends. The chain's CDR3 is CASSGGSARQPQHF. DNA of the CDR3: TGTGCCAGCAGCGGGGGATCAGCTCGACAGCCCCAGCATTTT.

CDR3: CASRVAGTGELFF. The CDR3 region has the DNA TGTGCCAGCAGGGTGGCAGGGACCGGGGAGCTGTTTTTT. This sequence joins TRBV6-6 and TRBJ2-2; perhaps TRBD1 as D (5 bases). Germline loops: CDR1 MNHNY, CDR2 SVGAGI (reference sequence). The V end lost 6 bases, the J end lost 5 bases, and 10 bases lay between the germline ends. The length of the CDR3 is 13 residues.

V usage is TRBV7-9 and J usage is TRBJ1-3, with unresolved D. The germline V gene encodes CDR1 SEHNR and CDR2 FQNEAQ (reference sequence). V was cut by 5 bases and J by 2 bases, with 4 bases left in between. The CDR3 loop spans 12 amino acids. The CDR3 nucleotides read TGTGCCAGCAGCCCCCCTGGAAACACCATATATTTT. Its translation: CASSPPGNTIYF. The full variable domain, completed using reference TRBV7-9 and TRBJ1-3, is DTGVSQNPRHKITKRGQNVTFRCDPISEHNRLYWYRQTLGQGPEFLTYFQNEAQLEKSRLLSDRFSAERPKGSFSTLEIQRTEQGDSAMYLCASSPPGNTIYFGEGSWLTVV.

The rearrangement links TRBV6-4 to TRBJ2-3; D gene ambiguous. V was shortened by 6 bases and J by 6 bases, with 13 bases between the two germline ends. CDR1 and CDR2 from the germline V gene are MRHNA and SNTAGT. The CDR3 runs 13 residues. The CDR3 region is CASSAGPADTQYF. CDR3 bases: TGTGCCAGCAGCGCCGGACCCGCCGATACGCAGTATTTT.

The chain links TRBV2 to TRBJ1-2; TRBD1 matches 7 bases. The ends lost 6 bases at V and 7 bases at J; junction bases unmatched: 8. This CDR3 contains 13 residues. Germline CDR1 is SNHLY and CDR2 is FYNNEI. The CDR3 DNA is TGTGCCAGCAGGGAATCACCAGGGGGTGGCTACACCTTC. It translates to CASRESPGGGYTF.

The chain uses TRBV6-1 and TRBJ1-4, with D unresolved. CDR3 length: 13 amino acids. Germline V gene sequence: CDR1 MNHNS, CDR2 SASEGT. Trimming removed 1 base from V and 15 bases from J, with 15 bases in between. CDR3 in DNA: TGTGCCAGCAGTGAAGAGGACCCCCGGGGAGTGTTTTTT. It specifies CASSEEDPRGVFF.

The chain recombines TRBV5-6 with TRBJ1-6; 9 bases agree with TRBD1. V shed 4 bases, J shed 8 bases, and the junction held 4 bases outside the gene matches. CDR3 size: 14 residues. CDR1 and CDR2 from the germline V gene are SGHDT and YYEEEE. CDR3 bases: TGTGCCAGCAGCCTCCGGGACAGGGATTCACCCCTCCACTTT. It codes for CASSLRDRDSPLHF.

On this clone itself: One end of the junction fails to match germline, which may point to a read error. The CDR3 DNA reads TGTGCCAGCAGCCGTCCAGGGGCGTACGGGCAGTACTTC. It is translated as CASSRPGAYGQYF. The V and J genes are TRBV5-1 and TRBJ2-7, with D perhaps TRBD1 (6 bases). The CDR3 length is 13 residues. The V gene's germline CDR1 is SGHRS and CDR2 YFSETQ.

Only one count was recorded for this clone. CDR3 region: CAWKRILGDEQYF. The CDR3 DNA reads TGTGCCTGGAAGCGGATCCTAGGCGACGAGCAGTACTTC. The J gene is TRBJ2-7, the V gene TRBV30; possible D gene TRBD2, 5 bases. The V and J ends lost 4 bases and 5 bases respectively, with 15 bases between them. The germline V gene has CDR1 GTSNPN and CDR2 SVGIG (reference sequence). This CDR3 is built from 13 residues.

The chain has TRBV15 and TRBJ1-2; no definite D call. Between the trimmed V and J ends, which lost 3 bases and 6 bases, there was a span of 8 bases. The germline gives CDR1 LNHNV, CDR2 YYDKDF (reference sequence). The CDR3 has 12 residues. CDR3 residues: CATSRGGDGYTF. The CDR3 region has the DNA TGTGCCACCAGCAGGGGTGGGGATGGCTACACCTTC.

This chain uses TRBV7-3 with TRBJ2-3; 8 nucleotides line up with TRBD1. The V gene end was trimmed by 4 bases and the J gene end by 1 base; junction bases not matched to a gene: 4. The CDR3 is made up of 15 amino acids. Germline-derived CDR1 and CDR2 are SGHTA and FQGTGA. This CDR3 reads CASSSTGGRTDTQYF. The CDR3 DNA sequence: TGTGCCAGCAGCTCTACAGGGGGGCGCACAGATACGCAGTATTTT.

CDR3 bases: TGTGCCAGCTCACCAAGTACCCTCAGGGGGAACACTGAAGCTTTCTTT. Protein product: CASSPSTLRGNTEAFF. The chain combines TRBV18 with TRBJ1-1; D may be TRBD1 (6 bases). Germline-derived CDR1 and CDR2 are KGHSH and LQKENI. The CDR3 sequence is 16 residues long. Trimming pared 2 bases from V and 1 base from J, leaving 14 bases between.

The genes are TRBV5-4 and TRBJ2-4, with no clear D. The germline V gene has CDR1 SGHNT and CDR2 YYREEE (reference sequence). Trimming removed 4 bases from V and 2 bases from J, with 16 bases in between. The CDR3 extends over 16 amino acids. The CDR3 sequence: CASSPSESLSKNIQYF. CDR3 DNA sequence: TGTGCCAGCAGCCCCTCCGAATCGTTGTCCAAAAACATTCAGTACTTC.

This chain links TRBV18 with TRBJ1-3; 7 bases are shared with TRBD1. CDR1 and CDR2 from the germline V gene are KGHSH and LQKENI. Losses at the gene ends were 3 bases for V and 3 bases for J; bases not matched to a gene: 8. This CDR3 is built from 16 residues. The CDR3 DNA sequence: TGTGCCAGCTCACCGAAGAACACAGGGGTTGGAAACACCATATATTTT. It specifies CASSPKNTGVGNTIYF.

The chain employs TRBV2 and TRBJ2-7, with TRBD2 identical over 7 bases. The V gene end was trimmed by 6 bases and the J gene end by 3 bases; junction bases not matched to a gene: 11. Germline V lookup: CDR1 SNHLY, CDR2 FYNNEI. This CDR3 has 15 amino acids. CDR3 sequence: CASRREGPNDYEQYF. The CDR3 region has the DNA TGTGCCAGCAGGAGGGAGGGACCTAATGACTACGAGCAGTACTTC.

This chain uses TRBV28 with TRBJ2-7; D is ambiguous. The CDR3 runs 20 residues. V lost 3 bases to trimming and J lost 0 bases, with 27 bases between them. Germline CDR1 and CDR2: MDHEN and SYDVKM. The CDR3 nucleotides are TGTGCCAGCAGTTTCGTTGGCGGTTTTTCTTCAACCCAGAGCTCCTACGAGCAGTACTTC. This gives the protein CASSFVGGFSSTQSSYEQYF.

The gene calls are TRBV5-5 and TRBJ1-2; D is unresolved. V gave up 3 bases and J gave up 4 bases, with 13 bases separating them. The CDR3 loop spans 14 amino acids. Germline-derived CDR1 and CDR2 are SGHKS and YYEKEE (reference sequence). CDR3 sequence (DNA): TGTGCCAGCAGCTCTGCAGGTTATTCCTATGGCTACACCTTC. This sequence encodes CASSSAGYSYGYTF.

CDR3 amino acids: CATSRGTAYEQFF. The CDR3 DNA reads TGTGCCACCAGCAGAGGCACGGCCTATGAGCAGTTCTTC. This sequence joins TRBV15 and TRBJ2-1, with D unclear. The CDR3 extends over 13 amino acids. V dropped 1 base and J dropped 8 bases, with 9 bases sitting between them. Germline CDR1 and CDR2: LNHNV and YYDKDF (reference sequence).

The genes are TRBV29-1 and TRBJ2-3; 11 bases map to TRBD1. Germline V gene lookup returns CDR1 SQVTM and CDR2 ANQGSEA. The CDR3 covers 16 residues. Unmatched junction bases numbered 14, after V lost 4 bases and J lost 8 bases. For the CDR3, the DNA is TGCAGCGTTGGGTATCTAGGGACAGGGGGAATGGGTACGCAGTATTTT. Protein: CSVGYLGTGGMGTQYF.

The chain combines TRBV19 with TRBJ1-1; 7 bases map to TRBD1. Germline loops: CDR1 LNHDA, CDR2 SQIVND (reference sequence). CDR3 length: 12 residues. V shed 4 bases, J shed 4 bases, and the junction held 0 bases outside the gene matches. CDR3 bases: TGTGCCAGTAGTAACAGGGGCACTGAAGCTTTCTTT. It codes for CASSNRGTEAFF.

V usage is TRBV14 and J usage is TRBJ1-1, with D tentatively TRBD1 (5 bases). Trimming removed 4 bases at V and 2 bases at J, with 20 bases between. The germline V gene encodes CDR1 SGHDN and CDR2 FVKESK. The CDR3 totals 17 residues. The CDR3 is CASSPHGTGRPNTEAFF. The CDR3 DNA reads as TGTGCCAGCAGCCCTCACGGGACGGGGCGGCCTAACACTGAAGCTTTCTTT. The whole variable domain, remainder taken from reference TRBV14 and TRBJ1-1, is EAGVTQFPSHSVIEKGQTVTLRCDPISGHDNLYWYRRVMGKEIKFLLHFVKESKQDESGMPNNRFLAERTGGTYSTLKVQPAELEDSGVYFCASSPHGTGRPNTEAFFGQGTRLTVV.